This section outlines one TCR beta chain sequence together with its context. In its sample, this clone was seen once. The target of this receptor is not known. Base qualities are not recorded, but no much larger clone differs from it by a single base. The germline V gene provides CDR1 SGDLS and CDR2 YYNGEE. Here V drops 1 base and J drops 3 bases, and the junction holds 1 base not matched to any gene. Counted from cysteine to phenylalanine, this CDR3 has 15 amino acids. The only DNA kept is the CDR3, 45 bases in frame from the first base. The cohort was made up of under 800 healthy bone marrow donors. All cohort members were sampled while nominally healthy, although unrecorded immune exposures were likely present. The donor tested CMV seronegative, placing the donor among the 350 or so seronegative members of the cohort. Each donor provided a peripheral blood sample, and peripheral blood mononuclear cells were used for TCR beta sequencing. Genomic DNA was extracted from the blood cell samples with the Qiagen DNeasy Blood Extraction Kit.

The sample originates from a study of cytomegalovirus exposure and HLA in healthy donors (dated by TCRdb to the late 2010s). About the investigation overall: According to an earlier analysis of a few hundred of the donors, about 179 million T cells yielded over 90 million unique TCR beta sequences and less than 300 Gb of sequence data. Roughly 310 gigabases of sequencing data and some 85 million unique TCR sequences were included in an early release covering about 700 HLA-typed donors. Of the 350 to 450 genotyped donors, about 80% fell in the genetic ancestry cluster associated with self-reported Caucasian donors. The study aimed to test whether signatures of past pathogen exposure could be identified by cataloging public T cell receptors. Using immunosequencing, the study profiled T cell repertoires from 640 or so subjects and related those repertoires to cytomegalovirus serostatus. In addition to the first cohort of 500 to 850 subjects, a separate validation cohort of approximately 130 different subjects was used. To predict cytomegalovirus infection status, the study combined high-throughput TCR immunosequencing, statistical association of individual TCRs with disease status, and machine learning. In a later analysis, previously published TCR beta repertoires from about 670 donors were re-analyzed and high-resolution HLA genotyping was added so that TCR occurrence patterns could be studied. The later analysis used no new phenotypic data to find candidate immune exposures, relying instead on TCR beta sequences and their occurrence across donors. An earlier analysis of around 640 of the donors used high-throughput TCR beta sequencing to judge whether each TCR beta V gene segment behaved as functional or pseudogenic. Donor age, sex, ethnicity and CMV serostatus were collected together with the repertoire data. Genome-wide SNP genotypes for about 65% of the 666 donors were used in a later genetic analysis, which treated that subset as a discovery cohort. All discovery cohort repertoires had been generated using a single sequencing platform. HLA typing covered class I and class II loci at four-digit resolution. Typing coverage varied by locus: about 620-630 donors for A, B, C, DRB1 and DQB1; approximately 560 for DQA1; more than 600 for DPA1; around 450 for DPB1. Roughly five DR-DQ haplotypes were handled as single units for association and clustering because linkage in the cohort was strong. Among roughly 400 genotyped donors of the cohort, an average of approximately 200,000 unique TCR beta nucleotide sequences was sequenced per donor, of which about 19% were non-productive. Points the paper makes about the study in general: In this cohort, only TCR beta chains were sequenced, and detectable features were limited by the absence of alpha or paired-chain data. In vitro tests confirmed that a few of the cytomegalovirus-associated TCR beta chains recognize cytomegalovirus antigens. Compared with equally common non-associated chains, HLA-associated TCR beta chains in a later analysis were more clonally expanded and had lower generation probabilities. According to the authors, the approach could potentially be generalized to other disease states and immunological phenotypes. CMV serostatus was the only immune exposure information available for the cohort. Roughly uniform sequencing depth across donors was assumed in presence/absence analyses, although this assumption may not hold. Some IMGT-functional V segments, including TRBV6-2 and TRBV6-3, could not be told apart with the 87-base-pair reads, so those segments were excluded. Broadly in line with IMGT annotations, most TCR beta V segments showed up in productive rearrangements about 87% or about 30% of the time in an earlier analysis of about 500 of the donors. A later analysis reported that several top co-occurrence clusters appeared linked to parvovirus B19, influenza, CMV and Epstein-Barr virus. The classifier was reported to diagnose cytomegalovirus status with high specificity and sensitivity in both the original and validation cohorts. While some public TCRs were present in many individuals, most TCR sequences turned up only very rarely across donors. According to a later analysis, TCR association rates differed among HLA loci, with DRB1 alleles showing the most associated TCRs and HLA-C alleles showing the fewest. According to a later analysis, most CMV-associated TCR beta chains appeared to be HLA-restricted, and the HLA associations seemed to be driven largely by CMV exposure. The earlier analysis of fewer than 750 of the donors excluded roughly 17 rarely observed V segments, including chromosome 9 orphons, because counts were too low. In a later genetic analysis, a missense DCLRE1C variant was associated with V-gene and J-gene trimming of TCR beta chains, and the association was replicated in an independent cohort. A later analysis associated about 16,000 TCR beta sequences with specific HLA alleles at a false discovery rate of 0.05. Because some donors lacked HLA typing at each locus, the association tests relied only on the typed subset. Correlated functional status among segregating V segments might be attributable to linkage disequilibrium, but an unknown experimental factor could not be ruled out. The sequencing pipeline was judged likely to have produced a cluster of highly shared sequence variants as a technical artifact. In the study, roughly 160 TCR beta chains were listed as associated with cytomegalovirus. A further reported finding was that TCR beta sequences accurately predicted the HLA-A and HLA-B alleles for most subjects in the first cohort. When HLA alleles, especially DR and DQ, strongly co-occurred, attributing TCR associations to individual alleles was difficult. Compared with the approximately 700-donor mean, donors in an Asian-associated ancestry cluster had fewer N-insertions in productive TCRs, according to a later genetic analysis.

The library was built by means of the immunoSEQ multiplex PCR assay. The multiplex PCR relied on a mix of 60 forward primers for TCR Vbeta segments and 13 reverse primers for TCR Jbeta segments. The CDR3 region of rearranged TCR beta genes was amplified from genomic DNA by a multiplex PCR assay. Amplified TCR beta libraries were sequenced as 87-base-pair reads on the Illumina HiSeq System. On the authors' methods: A later analysis counted tens of millions of unique TCR beta chains across the roughly 700 repertoires, and some 12 million of these chains were shared by at least two donors. A nearest-neighbor algorithm error-corrected the raw reads and collapsed the reads into unique sequences, merging closely related sequences to remove PCR and sequencing errors. CDR3 sequences were aligned to IMGT reference sequences to assign V, D and J gene segments. For a sequence to be retained, a match of at least six nucleotides to both a V gene segment and a J gene segment was required. A rearrangement was called productive if the CDR3 had no stop codons and remained in frame with V and J, and every other rearrangement was called non-productive. Following IMGT convention, CDR3 was defined as the stretch from the second conserved V-encoded cysteine up to the conserved J-encoded phenylalanine. The earlier analysis of approximately 500 of the donors excluded sequences that lacked an unambiguous match to a single V gene segment. An earlier analysis of fewer than 750 of the donors classified V segments as functional when productive rearrangements were above 56.7% and as segregating when the standard deviation between donors was above 5%. A statistical classification framework was developed to diagnose cytomegalovirus status using the catalog of TCR beta chain sequences. In a later analysis, V and J genes were assigned by comparing TCR nucleotide sequences against IMGT/GENE-DB human TR gene sequences. A later analysis assigned CDR3 sequences and most-parsimonious VDJ recombination scenarios with the TCRdist pipeline. A later analysis defined each TCR beta chain by its CDR3 amino acid sequence plus V-gene family, and excluded reads lacking a unique V-gene family. To address suspected cross-contamination and a sequencing artifact, a later analysis removed approximately 600 highly shared, low-generation-probability nucleotide sequences. In a later analysis, a clonal expansion index was calculated for each public chain from normalized within-repertoire ranks of inferred template counts. Generation probabilities in a later analysis came from a VDJ recombination model fitted to out-of-frame rearrangements, and those results were checked against IGoR. Hypergeometric tests were used in a later analysis to score TCR-TCR, TCR-HLA and TCR-CMV co-occurrence, with a repertoire-size bias correction applied to the TCR pairs. False discovery rates were estimated in a later analysis by permuting HLA or CMV assignments 20 times. In a later analysis, co-occurring TCRs were grouped with DBSCAN, and TCRdist sequence similarity was added when clustering was performed within HLA-allele-positive subsets. Repertoires with fewer than 30,000 or more than 120,000 public chains, plus five repertoires with anomalous nucleotide sharing, were excluded from co-occurrence clustering. TCRdb's version of the immuneACCESS table is confined to in-frame rearrangements and falls short of the full clone set. An unresolved V gene accounts for under half of the shortfall where checked; the remainder is of unknown origin. V and J calls and clone size follow that table, whereas D and trimming were derived from the DNA. Here the sample has about 160,000 clones; roughly four fifths occur a single time. Jointly, the top ten make up approximately 2.1% of the sample.

The TCR originated in a woman aged 18-29 years in good health and CMV-seronegative. The chain is assembled from TRBV9 and TRBJ2-1; the central 10 bases match TRBD2. Sequencing was carried out using PBMCs. This receptor has the CDR3 CASSVIAGGYNEQFF. The nucleotides are TGTGCCAGCAGCGTAATAGCGGGGGGCTACAATGAGCAGTTCTTC. Where the CDR3 stops, the reference TRBV9 and TRBJ2-1 genes take over; the full variable domain is DSGVTQTPKHLITATGQRVTLRCSPRSGDLSVYWYQQSLDQGLQFLIQYYNGEERAKGNILERFSAQQFPDLHSELNLSSLELGDSALYFCASSVIAGGYNEQFFGPGTRLTVL.